This entry features one T cell receptor beta chain sequence. Its antigen is as yet unknown. Produced via immunoSEQ multiplex PCR; TCRdb's table is partial and in-frame only. The sample holds around 94,000 clones; 90% to 95% are singletons and the top ten take roughly 3.1%. This sample stems from a study of T cells in pancreatic ductal adenocarcinoma. Notes on the study in general: Comparisons of tumor and blood clonality may show falsely lower tumor diversity. No significant tumor-blood clonality difference; means were about 0.1 and 0.065. Compared with tumor, blood showed more total productive templates and about 8-fold more clonotypes. The resected pancreatic cancer cohort was biased toward the minority with early-stage disease.

The selected patients with pancreatic ductal adenocarcinoma had surgery but no neoadjuvant therapy. The material sequenced was PBMCs. The receptor was derived from a human donor with pancreatic ductal adenocarcinoma.

This CDR3 reads CASSELGQGSYNEQFF. The DNA of the CDR3 is TGTGCCAGCAGTGAACTCGGACAGGGTTCCTACAATGAGCAGTTCTTC. This chain connects TRBV25-1 to TRBJ2-1, with 8 positions matching TRBD1. J gave up 1 base and V 2 bases, and 4 bases lay outside the gene matches. Germline V gives CDR1 MGHDK, CDR2 SYGVNS. This CDR3 has 16 amino acids. The full variable domain, completed using reference TRBV25-1 and TRBJ2-1, is EADIYQTPRYLVIGTGKKITLECSQTMGHDKMYWYQQDPGMELHLIHYSYGVNSTEKGDLSSESTVSRIRTEHFPLTLESARPSHTSQYLCASSELGQGSYNEQFFGPGTRLTVL.